The present TCR beta chain was sequenced within a study of molecular identifiers for immune sequencing clone quantification. Study-level information: Five portions were made in replicates from RNA of roughly 20,000 or 100,000 naive CD8 cells, and four underwent sequencing.

The CDR3 length is 13 residues. V was clipped by 6 bases and J by 6 bases, with 12 bases between them. Methods described previously, with TCR primers listed, were used for bulk TCR libraries. MiXCR was run by TCRdb on the PCR reads, yielding one entry per CDR3 protein. This table has tens of thousands of distinct CDR3 sequences, approximately 17% appearing once. This clonotype was recorded at least ten times. The chain combines TRBV12-3 or TRBV12-4 with TRBJ1-5; D possibly corresponds to TRBD1 (6 bases). Sequenced sample: naive CD8+ T cells from blood, with Jurkat cell RNA spiked in. Subset: FACS-sorted CD8+CD4-CCR7+CD45RA+ naive T cells. This clonotype was sampled from a human donor in good health. Some libraries in this study had Jurkat cell RNA spiked in. The CDR3 protein is CASSPTGSQPQHF. The CDR3 DNA is TGTGCCAGCAGCCCTACAGGGAGTCAGCCCCAGCATTTT.